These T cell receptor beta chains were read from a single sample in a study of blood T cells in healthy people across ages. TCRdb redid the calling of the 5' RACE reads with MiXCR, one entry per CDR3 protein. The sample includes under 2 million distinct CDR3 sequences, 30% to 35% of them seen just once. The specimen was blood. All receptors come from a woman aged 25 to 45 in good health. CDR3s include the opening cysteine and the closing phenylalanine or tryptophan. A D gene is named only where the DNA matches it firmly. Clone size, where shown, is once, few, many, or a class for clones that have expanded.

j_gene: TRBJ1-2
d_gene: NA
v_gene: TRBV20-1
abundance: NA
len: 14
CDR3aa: CSARQGGLSYGYTF
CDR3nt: TGCAGTGCTAGACAAGGGGGACTATCCTATGGCTACACCTTC

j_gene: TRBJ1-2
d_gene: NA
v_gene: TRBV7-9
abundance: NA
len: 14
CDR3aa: CASSPIGGEYGYTF
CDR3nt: TGTGCCAGCAGTCCCATCGGGGGGGAATATGGCTACACCTTC

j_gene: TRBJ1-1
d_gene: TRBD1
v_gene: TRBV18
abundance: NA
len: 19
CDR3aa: CASSFSSGTGGAGGTEAFF
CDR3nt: TGTGCCAGCTCATTTTCATCAGGGACAGGGGGCGCCGGGGGGACTGAAGCTTTCTTT

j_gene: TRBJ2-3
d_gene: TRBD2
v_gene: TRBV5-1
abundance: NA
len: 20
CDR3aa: CASSLGGRWTSREKTDTQYF
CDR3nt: TGCGCCAGCAGCTTGGGGGGTAGGTGGACTAGTCGCGAAAAAACAGATACGCAGTATTTT

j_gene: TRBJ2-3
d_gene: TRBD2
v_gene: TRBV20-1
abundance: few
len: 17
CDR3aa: CSARDRRDYSSTDTQYF
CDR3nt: TGCAGTGCTAGAGACCGCCGGGACTACTCTAGCACAGATACGCAGTATTTT

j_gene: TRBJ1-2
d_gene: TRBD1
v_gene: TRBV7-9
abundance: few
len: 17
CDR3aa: CASSLATGQGSNYGYTF
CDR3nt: TGTGCCAGCAGCTTAGCGACGGGACAGGGCTCCAACTATGGCTACACCTTC

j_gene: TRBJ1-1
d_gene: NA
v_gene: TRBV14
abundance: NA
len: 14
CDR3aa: CASSFRAVGTEAFF
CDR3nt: TGTGCCAGCAGCTTCCGGGCAGTGGGAACTGAAGCTTTCTTT

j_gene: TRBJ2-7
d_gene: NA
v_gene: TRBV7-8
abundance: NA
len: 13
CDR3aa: CASSVERAMGQYF
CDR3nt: TGTGCCAGCAGTGTCGAGCGGGCTATGGGGCAGTACTTC

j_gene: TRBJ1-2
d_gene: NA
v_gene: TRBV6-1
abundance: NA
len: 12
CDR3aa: CASNPRSYGYTF
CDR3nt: TGTGCCAGCAATCCCCGGAGCTATGGCTACACCTTC

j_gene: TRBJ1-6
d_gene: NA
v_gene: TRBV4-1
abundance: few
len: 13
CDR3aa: CASSQDIPSPLHF
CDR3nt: TGCGCCAGCAGCCAAGATATACCTTCACCCCTCCACTTT

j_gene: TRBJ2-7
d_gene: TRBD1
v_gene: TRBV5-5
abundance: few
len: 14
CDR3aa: CASSQDRVRGEQYF
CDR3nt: TGTGCCAGCAGCCAGGACAGGGTCCGGGGCGAGCAGTACTTC

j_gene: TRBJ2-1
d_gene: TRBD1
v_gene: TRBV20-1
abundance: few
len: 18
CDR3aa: CSARDRFYSGTGINEQFF
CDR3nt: TGCAGTGCTAGAGATCGGTTCTACTCTGGGACAGGGATCAATGAGCAGTTCTTC

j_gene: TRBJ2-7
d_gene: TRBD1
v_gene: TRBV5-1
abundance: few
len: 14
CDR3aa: CASSSDRDLYEQYF
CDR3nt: TGCGCCAGCAGCTCGGACAGGGATTTGTACGAGCAGTACTTC

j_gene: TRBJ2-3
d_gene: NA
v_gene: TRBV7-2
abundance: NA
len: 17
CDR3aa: CASSLGLAVFQTDTQYF
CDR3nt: TGTGCCAGCAGCTTAGGTTTAGCAGTGTTTCAAACAGATACGCAGTATTTT

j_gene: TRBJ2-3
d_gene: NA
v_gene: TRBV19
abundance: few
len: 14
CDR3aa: CAIRAGRHTDTQYF
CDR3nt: TGTGCCATTAGGGCAGGGAGACACACAGATACGCAGTATTTT

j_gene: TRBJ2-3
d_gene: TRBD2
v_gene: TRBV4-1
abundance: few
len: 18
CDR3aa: CASSQGRLAGGLTDTQYF
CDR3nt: TGCGCCAGCAGCCAGGGTCGACTAGCGGGGGGACTCACAGATACGCAGTATTTT